These 6 T cell receptor beta chains came from one sample sequenced in a study of patients and donors after allogeneic stem cell transplantation. One entry per CDR3 protein, called by TCRdb with MiXCR from the RT-PCR reads. This sample has some 880,000 distinct CDR3 sequences, with over 15% found just once. The sample comprised blood, either unsorted or a sorted T cell fraction (not recorded which). The receptors stem from a human donor who was either an allogeneic HSCT recipient or a stem cell or donor lymphocyte infusion donor (not recorded which). It is not recorded whose cells these are; they may come from a transplant donor.

The chain has TRBV11-2 and TRBJ2-1; D call uncertain. Germline V CDR1 and CDR2: SGHAT, FQNNGV. This CDR3 comprises 15 residues. Trimming took off 0 bases at V and 3 bases at J, with 9 bases between the two ends. In nucleotides, the CDR3 is TGTGCCAGCAGCTTAGATCGTCAGGACTACAATGAGCAGTTCTTC. Its protein product is CASSLDRQDYNEQFF.

The sample holds a few counts of this clonotype. The rearrangement joins TRBV14 to TRBJ1-1; D is possibly TRBD1 (5 bases). CDR1 and CDR2 (germline): SGHDN, FVKESK. The CDR3 length is 17 residues. V lost 2 bases and J 1 base, leaving 17 bases between the germline ends. Here the CDR3 reads CASSQPGTGSGNTEAFF. CDR3 nucleotides: TGTGCCAGCAGCCAACCGGGGACGGGGTCAGGGAACACTGAAGCTTTCTTT.

This clonotype has more than one count but fewer than ten. The CDR3 here is CASGEPGQGVPYEQYF. The CDR3 DNA reads TGTGCTAGTGGGGAACCGGGACAGGGAGTTCCCTACGAGCAGTACTTC. The chain links TRBV12-5 to TRBJ2-7; 9 bases agree with TRBD1. Looked up from germline, CDR1 is LGHNT and CDR2 is FRNRAP. CDR3 length: 16 residues. V was pared by 6 bases and J by 2 bases, with 11 bases of the junction left unmatched.

This chain joins TRBV7-3 and TRBJ2-1, with D unresolved. The germline V gene encodes CDR1 SGHTA and CDR2 FQGTGA. V dropped 5 bases and J dropped 0 bases, with 14 bases sitting between them. The CDR3 length is 16 residues. The CDR3 region is CASSPSRWVSYNEQFF. The CDR3 DNA sequence: TGTGCCAGCAGCCCCTCCCGCTGGGTCTCCTACAATGAGCAGTTCTTC. Looking up the rest from reference TRBV7-3 and TRBJ2-1 gives the full variable domain: GAGVSQTPSNKVTEKGKYVELRCDPISGHTALYWYRQSLGQGPEFLIYFQGTGAADDSGLPNDRFFAVRPEGSVSTLKIQRTERGDSAVYLCASSPSRWVSYNEQFFGPGTRLTVL.

This clonotype was seen many times. The chain employs TRBV5-1 and TRBJ2-1; D tentatively fits TRBD1 or TRBD2 (5 bases each). The germline V and J ends were trimmed by 3 bases and 2 bases, with 15 bases remaining between them. Germline-derived CDR1 and CDR2 are SGHRS and YFSETQ. The CDR3 runs 16 residues. As DNA, the CDR3 is TGCGCCAGCAGCTCCCCCGGAGCGGACACCTACAATGAGCAGTTCTTC. This translates into CASSSPGADTYNEQFF.

There are a few counts of this clonotype. This chain connects TRBV27 to TRBJ1-1; D uncertain. From germline, CDR1 is MNHEY and CDR2 SMNVEV (reference sequence). This CDR3 spans 16 amino acids. V lost 4 bases to trimming and J lost 3 bases, with 18 bases between them. The CDR3 reads CASSWAGGRGHTEAFF. The CDR3 DNA reads TGTGCCAGCAGTTGGGCGGGTGGCAGAGGCCACACTGAAGCTTTCTTT.